One sample yielded the 15 T cell receptor beta chains listed below, sequenced in a study of blood T cell repertoires in COVID-19. Data came from immunoSEQ multiplex PCR; TCRdb stores just in-frame clones and leaves some out. The repertoire holds approximately 180,000 clones, with roughly 76% as singletons. The sequencing input was peripheral blood. The receptors stem from a woman of 80 years or more with COVID-19, enrolled during active disease.

This clone was observed a few times. V usage is TRBV27 and J usage is TRBJ1-1; the D is unclear. The V end lost 3 bases, the J end lost 0 bases, and 5 bases lay between the germline ends. The germline V gene has CDR1 MNHEY and CDR2 SMNVEV (reference sequence). The CDR3 loop spans 13 amino acids. The CDR3 DNA reads TGTGCCAGCAGTTTTGTCTTGAACACTGAAGCTTTCTTT. Protein: CASSFVLNTEAFF.

The chain has TRBV28 and TRBJ1-5, with 8 positions matching TRBD1. This CDR3 is built from 16 residues. V lost 5 bases and J lost 5; bases outside the gene matches: 11. Germline V lookup: CDR1 MDHEN, CDR2 SYDVKM. CDR3: CASSGRGDRGHQPQHF. As DNA, the CDR3 is TGTGCCAGCAGTGGACGAGGCGACAGGGGACATCAGCCCCAGCATTTT.

This rearrangement joins TRBV2 to TRBJ1-2, with 7 bases matching TRBD1. The junction had 12 bases not matched to a gene; V was cut back by 2 bases and J by 3 bases. Germline V lookup: CDR1 SNHLY, CDR2 FYNNEI. This CDR3 contains 17 residues. The CDR3 loop reads CASSESTSSGQYYGYTF. The CDR3 bases are TGTGCCAGCAGTGAAAGTACTTCATCGGGACAGTACTATGGCTACACCTTC.

This rearrangement joins TRBV7-2 to TRBJ2-7; 9 bases are shared with TRBD2. The CDR3 contains 16 residues. V lost 1 base and J lost 4; bases outside the gene matches: 8. CDR1 SGHTA and CDR2 FQGNSA come from the germline V gene. CDR3 residues: CASSLGVSGGFYEQYF. In nucleotides, the CDR3 is TGTGCCAGCAGCTTAGGGGTTAGCGGGGGCTTTTACGAGCAGTACTTC.

This clone was counted only a few times. J is TRBJ1-3 and V is TRBV6-5; D uncertain. The V end was cut by 6 bases, the J end by 4 bases, with 10 bases between. CDR1 is MNHEY and CDR2 is SVGAGI in the germline V gene. The CDR3 has 13 amino acids. CDR3 nucleotide sequence: TGTGCCAGCAGCTTGGGGAGAGGAAACACCATATATTTT. It codes for CASSLGRGNTIYF.

The rearrangement uses TRBV5-4 and TRBJ2-7, with D maybe TRBD2 (5 bases). This CDR3 contains 14 residues. Per the germline V gene, CDR1 is SGHNT and CDR2 is YYREEE (reference sequence). Trimming shortened V by 4 bases and J by 3 bases, and 14 bases separated the two germline ends. CDR3 in amino acids: CASSREIGDYEQYF. CDR3 sequence (DNA): TGTGCCAGCAGCAGGGAGATCGGCGACTACGAGCAGTACTTC.

About this clone itself: Additional DNA sequences in this sample encode the identical CDR3. The rearrangement uses TRBV19 and TRBJ1-5, with a weak D call TRBD1 (5 bases). The V gene's germline CDR1 is LNHDA and CDR2 SQIVND (reference sequence). The CDR3 runs 13 residues. V lost 1 base, J lost 7 bases, and 8 bases lay in between. This CDR3 is CASSIGGGQPQHF. The CDR3 DNA follows: TGTGCCAGTAGTATAGGGGGGGGACAGCCCCAGCATTTT.

The chain employs TRBV6-2 or TRBV6-3 and TRBJ1-6, with 8 bases fitting TRBD1. V was pared by 6 bases and J by 11 bases, with 15 bases of the junction left unmatched. Germline assignment: CDR1 MNHEY and CDR2 SVGEGT. CDR3 length: 16 residues. CDR3 sequence (DNA): TGTGCCAGCAGCAGCGACAGGGGTTACAAGGGGGCACCCCTCCACTTT. It codes for CASSSDRGYKGAPLHF.

This clone was observed a few times. V usage is TRBV3-1 (or the pseudogene TRBV3-2) and J usage is TRBJ2-3; D is perhaps TRBD2 (6 bases). Germline loops: CDR1 LGHDT, CDR2 YNNKEL (reference sequence). Trimming left V 3 bases short and J 2 bases short, with 12 bases between. This CDR3 has 15 amino acids. The CDR3 nucleotides read TGTGCCAGCAGCCAGGGGAGCGGGTACACAGATACGCAGTATTTT. Its protein is CASSQGSGYTDTQYF.

The chain is built from TRBV5-1 and TRBJ2-3, with a weak D call TRBD2 (5 bases). The V gene's germline CDR1 is SGHRS and CDR2 YFSETQ. The CDR3 spans 14 residues. Trimming shortened V by 0 bases and J by 2 bases, and 7 bases separated the two germline ends. The CDR3 protein is CASSLDDYTDTQYF. The CDR3 DNA reads TGCGCCAGCAGCTTGGACGACTACACAGATACGCAGTATTTT.

V usage is TRBV27 and J usage is TRBJ1-4; possible D gene TRBD1, 6 bases. CDR1 MNHEY and CDR2 SMNVEV come from the germline V gene (reference sequence). V lost 2 bases to trimming and J lost 5 bases, with 15 bases between them. The CDR3 runs to 16 residues. The DNA for the CDR3 is TGTGCCAGCAGTTTAACTATCAGGGGCGTAAATGAAAAACTGTTTTTT. It encodes CASSLTIRGVNEKLFF.

J is TRBJ1-4 and V is TRBV5-6; 11 nucleotides line up with TRBD1. Germline assignment: CDR1 SGHDT and CDR2 YYEEEE. The CDR3 loop spans 15 amino acids. V shed 3 bases and J 6 bases; nucleotides not matched to a gene: 4. Here the CDR3 reads CASSSPGQGDEKLFF. CDR3 coding DNA: TGTGCCAGCAGCTCACCGGGACAGGGGGATGAAAAACTGTTTTTT.

This clone was seen a single time. The J gene is TRBJ1-3, the V gene TRBV28; 7 bases fit TRBD1. Looked up from germline, CDR1 is MDHEN and CDR2 is SYDVKM. The CDR3 runs to 13 residues. Trimming cost V 6 bases and J 4 bases; bases outside gene matches: 3. This CDR3 reads CASRGGQGNTIYF. CDR3 in DNA: TGTGCCAGCAGGGGGGGACAGGGAAACACCATATATTTT.

CDR3 loop: CASKEPMAGWTGELFF. The CDR3 DNA follows: TGTGCCAGCAAGGAACCTATGGCAGGGTGGACCGGGGAGCTGTTTTTT. The J gene is TRBJ2-2, the V gene TRBV11-3, with TRBD1 as a possible D gene (5 bases). Trimming cost V 7 bases and J 5 bases, with 20 bases left between them. CDR1 is SGHNT and CDR2 is YENEEA in the germline V gene. The CDR3 length is 16 residues.

V usage is TRBV2 and J usage is TRBJ2-1, with unresolved D. Germline CDR1 reads SNHLY; CDR2 reads FYNNEI. The CDR3 consists of 11 residues. Trimming removed 6 bases at V and 5 bases at J, with 5 bases between. CDR3 loop: CASSQNNEQFF. For the CDR3, the DNA is TGTGCCAGCAGCCAGAACAATGAGCAGTTCTTC.